Here is one T cell receptor beta chain with its context. Its antigen is still unknown. Trimming stripped 2 bases from V and 1 base from J, with 14 bases between. CDR1 and CDR2 from the germline V gene are SGHTA and FQGNSA. The CDR3 has 17 amino acids. Donors comprised healthy HIV-negative adults lacking recent acute infections or vaccinations. Adults of Caucasian background living in Nashville, Tennessee made up all donors. This entry is derived from a study of shared clonotypes between healthy human individuals. Study conclusions and caveats: Rarefaction showed sorted-subset sequencing was incomplete despite large depth. Blood alone was sampled, and tissue repertoires likely differ.

Some clones are missing from TCRdb's copy, which holds only in-frame ones; the method was immunoSEQ multiplex PCR. The sample carries fewer than 3 million clones, 85% to 95% recorded once. This clonotype was obtained from a man between 18 and 29 years old in good health. Some clones in this sample may be carry-over from other donors' samples. The sequenced sample was naive CD4+ T cells from PBMCs. The subset here: CD45RA+ positively selected. This chain connects TRBV7-2 to TRBJ2-2; D uncertain. CDR3 amino acids: CASSLSLGHMNTGELFF. CDR3 bases: TGTGCCAGCAGCTTAAGTCTGGGTCACATGAACACCGGGGAGCTGTTTTTT.